This TCR beta chain was identified in a study of blood T cell repertoires in COVID-19. TCRdb's table, derived via immunoSEQ multiplex PCR, lists solely in-frame clones and lacks some. The sample has tens of thousands of clones; about 92% are singletons. The receptor was derived from a woman in her sixties with active COVID-19. Sequencing was carried out using peripheral blood.

The CDR3 loop is CASSPRGPPYEQYF. The CDR3 DNA reads as TGTGCCAGCAGCCCCCGTGGCCCCCCCTACGAGCAGTACTTC. V gene TRBV9 combines with J gene TRBJ2-7; D gene uncertain. CDR3 length equals 14 residues. V lost 4 bases, J lost 2 bases, and 13 bases lay in between. CDR1 is SGDLS, CDR2 YYNGEE, per germline.